The 28 T cell receptor beta chains given below trace back to one sample, sequenced in a study of T cell responses to AZD1222 COVID-19 vaccine. TCRdb's table, derived via immunoSEQ multiplex PCR, lists solely in-frame clones and lacks some. The table lists around 130,000 clones, about 90% of them singletons. This material consisted of peripheral blood, taken on day 0 of MenACWY control vaccination. These receptors originate from an adult in good health.

The chain is built from TRBV11-2 and TRBJ1-1; D is ambiguous. This CDR3 is 14 amino acids long. V was clipped by 5 bases and J by 2 bases, with 12 bases between them. CDR1 is SGHAT and CDR2 is FQNNGV in the germline V gene. The CDR3 loop reads CASSPGTANTEAFF. The CDR3 DNA follows: TGTGCCAGCAGCCCGGGTACGGCTAACACTGAAGCTTTCTTT.

The genes are TRBV28 and TRBJ1-2, with 12 bases fitting TRBD1. Germline trimming cut 4 bases from V and 3 bases from J; bases unmatched to any gene: 18. Germline assignment: CDR1 MDHEN and CDR2 SYDVKM. The CDR3 is 20 amino acids. The CDR3 sequence is CASSSDTGTGGVQRYYGYTF. CDR3 nucleotide sequence: TGTGCCAGCAGTTCCGATACCGGGACAGGGGGCGTACAGCGGTACTATGGCTACACCTTC.

The chain employs TRBV5-1 and TRBJ2-2; possibly TRBD1 for D (5 bases). Germline V CDR1 and CDR2: SGHRS, YFSETQ. Deletions cut 3 bases from V and 0 bases from J, with 12 bases between. This CDR3 spans 16 amino acids. CDR3 sequence: CASSWTDTANTGELFF. CDR3 in DNA: TGCGCCAGCAGCTGGACGGACACCGCGAACACCGGGGAGCTGTTTTTT.

J is TRBJ2-1 and V is TRBV30, with 10 bases matching TRBD1. V lost 1 base, J lost 10 bases, and 7 bases stayed unmatched. The CDR3 is 14 residues long. CDR1 and CDR2 from the germline V gene are GTSNPN and SVGIG (reference sequence). The CDR3 region has the DNA TGTGCCTGGAGTGCAGGGACAGGGGTAGGCGAGCAGTTCTTC. As protein: CAWSAGTGVGEQFF.

The chain joins TRBV27 to TRBJ2-1, with 9 nucleotides matching TRBD2. There are 13 residues in the CDR3. Germline CDR1 reads MNHEY; CDR2 reads SMNVEV (reference sequence). V lost 6 bases, J lost 5 bases, and 2 bases stayed unmatched. The DNA for the CDR3 is TGTGCCAGCAGACTAGCGGGCGACAATGAGCAGTTCTTC. It codes for CASRLAGDNEQFF.

The J gene is TRBJ1-2, the V gene TRBV28; D gene unclear. Germline V CDR1 and CDR2: MDHEN, SYDVKM. V was cut by 1 base and J by 5 bases, with 5 bases left in between. This CDR3 contains 12 residues. CDR3 sequence reads: CASSLSGYGYTF. CDR3 coding DNA: TGTGCCAGCAGTTTATCGGGATATGGCTACACCTTC.

This clone was picked up one time. The rearrangement uses TRBV24-1 and TRBJ2-7; no definite D call. This CDR3 spans 13 amino acids. Germline V gives CDR1 KGHDR, CDR2 SFDVKD. Trimming removed 5 bases at V and 3 bases at J, with 10 bases between. The CDR3 DNA follows: TGTGCCACCAGTGGACCGGGTGGCTACGAGCAGTACTTC. Translation gives CATSGPGGYEQYF.

The chain couples TRBV27 to TRBJ2-2, with 12 bases aligning to TRBD2. This CDR3 contains 18 residues. The V and J ends lost 4 bases and 5 bases, in that order; junction bases with no gene match: 11. Germline V lookup: CDR1 MNHEY, CDR2 SMNVEV (reference sequence). For the CDR3, the DNA is TGTGCCAGCAGTTGGCCTAGCGGGAGGGCCCGGGGAACCGGGGAGCTGTTTTTT. Protein sequence: CASSWPSGRARGTGELFF.

The V call is TRBV7-2, the J call TRBJ2-3; TRBD2 is a possible D gene (5 bases). V was trimmed by 4 bases and J by 15 bases, leaving 17 bases between them. The V gene's germline CDR1 is SGHTA and CDR2 FQGNSA. The CDR3 sequence is 12 residues long. The CDR3 bases are TGTGCCAGCAGCTCTAGCTTTATACCCGCATATTTT. Protein product: CASSSSFIPAYF. Full variable domain (missing parts from reference TRBV7-2 and TRBJ2-3): GAGVSQSPSNKVTEKGKDVELRCDPISGHTALYWYRQSLGQGLEFLIYFQGNSAPDKSGLPSDRFSAERTGGSVSTLTIQRTQQEDSAVYLCASSSSFIPAYFGPGTRLTVL.

The count of this clone is one. The chain carries TRBV28 and TRBJ1-5, with D maybe TRBD1 (5 bases). Germline assignment: CDR1 MDHEN and CDR2 SYDVKM. The V gene lost 8 bases and the J gene lost 1 base, with 18 bases spanning the gap. The CDR3 totals 16 residues. In DNA form, the CDR3 reads TGTGCCAGCCTCCCGACAGCTTTGGTGAGCAATCAGCCCCAGCATTTT. Translation: CASLPTALVSNQPQHF.

This chain links TRBV6-5 with TRBJ1-2; the D gene is possibly TRBD1 (5 bases). Germline CDR1 is MNHEY and CDR2 is SVGAGI. Trimming left V 6 bases short and J 4 bases short, with 12 bases between. The CDR3 is 13 residues long. DNA of the CDR3: TGTGCCAGCAGATCCCACGGGGGCTATGGCTACACCTTC. Translating gives CASRSHGGYGYTF.

V usage is TRBV29-1 and J usage is TRBJ1-1, with 11 bases that match TRBD1. V gave up 6 bases and J gave up 1 base; unmatched junction bases: 4. Germline V gene sequence: CDR1 SQVTM, CDR2 ANQGSEA. The CDR3 spans 14 residues. The CDR3 protein is CSVKGTGGNTEAFF. The CDR3 DNA sequence: TGCAGCGTCAAAGGGACAGGGGGGAACACTGAAGCTTTCTTT.

The chain links TRBV30 to TRBJ2-7, with 7 positions matching TRBD1. Per germline, CDR1 GTSNPN and CDR2 SVGIG (reference sequence). V lost 4 bases and J lost 7; bases outside the gene matches: 7. CDR3 size: 12 residues. For the CDR3, the DNA is TGTGCCTGGATCACAGGGGCGAGGGAGCAGTACTTC. Its translation is CAWITGAREQYF.

This clone was observed a handful of times. The chain recombines TRBV19 with TRBJ1-5; 8 bases agree with TRBD1. V gave up 8 bases and J gave up 7 bases; unmatched junction bases: 7. CDR3 length equals 13 residues. Per germline, CDR1 LNHDA and CDR2 SQIVND (reference sequence). The CDR3 is CASDDRGLQPQHF. The CDR3 DNA sequence: TGTGCCAGTGACGACAGGGGCCTGCAGCCCCAGCATTTT.

Points on this clone: This CDR3 is also generated by other DNA sequences in the sample. The V gene is TRBV28, the J gene TRBJ1-2; 7 positions agree with TRBD1. V was pared by 6 bases and J by 8 bases, with 9 bases of the junction left unmatched. Germline V CDR1 and CDR2: MDHEN, SYDVKM. The CDR3 sequence is 13 residues long. CDR3 region: CASSLQGIYGYTF. In DNA, the CDR3 is TGTGCCAGCAGCCTACAGGGGATCTACGGCTACACCTTC.

The chain is built from TRBV28 and TRBJ2-7; weak D call: TRBD2 (5 bases). The CDR3 spans 12 residues. The germline V gene encodes CDR1 MDHEN and CDR2 SYDVKM. V lost 7 bases to trimming and J lost 4 bases, with 11 bases between them. The CDR3 coding sequence is TGTGCCAGCACTGGCGGGCTGTACGAGCAGTACTTC. This sequence encodes CASTGGLYEQYF.

The CDR3 reads CASSLYPGGASEQYF. CDR3 nucleotide sequence: TGTGCCAGCAGCTTGTATCCGGGGGGAGCAAGCGAGCAGTACTTC. This chain connects TRBV5-4 to TRBJ2-7; 7 bases are a match to TRBD2. Germline-derived CDR1 and CDR2 are SGHNT and YYREEE (reference sequence). The CDR3 is 15 amino acids. Trimming took 1 base from V and 6 from J; bases not matched to a gene: 10.

The V gene is TRBV4-2, the J gene TRBJ2-7; D not certain. Germline lookup yields CDR1 LGHNA and CDR2 YNFKEQ. The CDR3 extends over 14 amino acids. V lost 4 bases to trimming and J lost 0 bases, with 10 bases between them. The CDR3 DNA sequence: TGTGCCAGCAGCCCAACCGCGTCCTCCTACGAGCAGTACTTC. This translates into CASSPTASSYEQYF.

The chain uses TRBV25-1 and TRBJ2-7, with 9 bases fitting TRBD1. This CDR3 has 17 amino acids. From germline, CDR1 is MGHDK and CDR2 SYGVNS. Losses at the gene ends were 3 bases for V and 3 bases for J; bases not matched to a gene: 12. The CDR3 spells CASSDSTGGVHSYEQYF. CDR3 nucleotide sequence: TGTGCCAGCAGTGACTCCACAGGGGGCGTTCATAGCTACGAGCAGTACTTC.

The V call is TRBV29-1, the J call TRBJ2-2; possibly TRBD1 for D (6 bases). Trimming removed 7 bases at V and 4 bases at J, with 16 bases between. The germline CDR1 and CDR2 sequences are SQVTM and ANQGSEA. The CDR3 length is 14 residues. CDR3 protein: CSAGQLGGTGELFF. The CDR3 DNA reads as TGCAGCGCTGGTCAGTTAGGGGGCACCGGGGAGCTGTTTTTT.

The chain joins TRBV14 to TRBJ1-3, with 9 bases identical to TRBD1. The CDR3 sequence is 15 residues long. The germline V gene has CDR1 SGHDN and CDR2 FVKESK. Trimming removed 4 bases from V and 0 bases from J; junction bases left unmatched: 1. CDR3 DNA: TGTGCCAGCAGCCCGGGACAGGGCTCTGGAAACACCATATATTTT. It is translated as CASSPGQGSGNTIYF.

V usage is TRBV18 and J usage is TRBJ2-2; 7 nucleotides match TRBD2. The CDR3 sequence is 14 residues long. J was trimmed by 4 bases and V by 2 bases; bases with no gene match: 1. Germline values: CDR1 KGHSH, CDR2 LQKENI. The CDR3: CASSPRTSTGELFF. In DNA form, the CDR3 reads TGTGCCAGCTCACCAAGGACTAGCACCGGGGAGCTGTTTTTT.

This chain uses TRBV19 with TRBJ1-5; D is unresolved. The germline CDR1 and CDR2 sequences are LNHDA and SQIVND (reference sequence). This CDR3 has 12 amino acids. Trimming removed 3 bases at V and 4 bases at J, with 4 bases between. The CDR3 coding sequence is TGTGCCAGTAGTATGGGGAATCAGCCCCAGCATTTT. Translating it yields CASSMGNQPQHF.

The V gene is TRBV6-5, the J gene TRBJ2-5, with D perhaps matching TRBD2 (5 bases). The V gene lost 0 bases and the J gene lost 4 bases, with 9 bases spanning the gap. The CDR3 has 14 residues. CDR1 is MNHEY, CDR2 SVGAGI, per germline. CDR3: CASSYSGVRETQYF. In DNA, the CDR3 is TGTGCCAGCAGTTACTCCGGGGTCCGAGAGACCCAGTACTTC.

The chain joins TRBV5-1 to TRBJ2-5; D perhaps matches TRBD2 (6 bases). The germline V gene encodes CDR1 SGHRS and CDR2 YFSETQ. Trimming removed 7 bases at V and 4 bases at J, with 14 bases between. This CDR3 comprises 13 residues. CDR3 protein: CASGSGEIETQYF. The CDR3 DNA sequence: TGCGCCAGCGGGTCGGGGGAAATAGAGACCCAGTACTTC. Complete variable domain (other parts from reference TRBV5-1 and TRBJ2-5): KAGVTQTPRYLIKTRGQQVTLSCSPISGHRSVSWYQQTPGQGLQFLFEYFSETQRNKGNFPGRFSGRQFSNSRSEMNVSTLELGDSALYLCASGSGEIETQYFGPGTRLLVL.

The CDR3, as DNA: TGTGCCAGCTTACCCTTCGGGGCCGGGGAGCTGTTTTTT. It translates to CASLPFGAGELFF. The chain carries TRBV2 and TRBJ2-2; perhaps TRBD2 as D (5 bases). Germline CDR1 and CDR2: SNHLY and FYNNEI. The CDR3 has 13 amino acids. V was shortened by 8 bases and J by 6 bases, with 13 bases between the two germline ends.

V usage is TRBV29-1 and J usage is TRBJ2-7; 7 nucleotides agree with TRBD2. CDR1 is SQVTM, CDR2 ANQGSEA, per germline. J was trimmed by 2 bases and V by 4 bases; bases with no gene match: 5. The CDR3 consists of 13 residues. The CDR3 region has the DNA TGCAGCGTTGTGGCTAGCGGAGCCTACGAGCAGTACTTC. Amino acids: CSVVASGAYEQYF.

V usage is TRBV6-1 and J usage is TRBJ2-7, with 7 bases aligning to TRBD2. This CDR3 contains 14 residues. V was pared by 2 bases and J by 1 base, with 2 bases of the junction left unmatched. Germline V gene lookup returns CDR1 MNHNS and CDR2 SASEGT. CDR3 sequence (DNA): TGTGCCAGCAGTGAACGCGGGGGTTCCTACGAGCAGTACTTC. It specifies CASSERGGSYEQYF.